The 23 T cell receptor beta chains listed next were all sequenced from one sample in a study of cytomegalovirus exposure and HLA in healthy donors. In the PCR, 60 Vbeta and 13 Jbeta primers were used. Sequenced by immunoSEQ multiplex PCR; TCRdb stores in-frame clones only, minus some. The sample comprises approximately 170,000 clones, about 76% of which are singletons, and 2% to 3% rests with the top ten. Sequencing used PBMCs. All receptors come from a middle-aged woman in good health and CMV-seropositive.

The V and J genes are TRBV2 and TRBJ1-5; 12 positions match TRBD1. J lost 5 bases, V lost 6 bases, and 5 bases had no gene match. The CDR3 contains 15 residues. Per germline, CDR1 SNHLY and CDR2 FYNNEI. The CDR3 DNA reads as TGTGCCAGCAGCGGGACAGGGGGCGCCTATCAGCCCCAGCATTTT. Protein: CASSGTGGAYQPQHF.

V and J are TRBV10-1 and TRBJ2-1; 7 nucleotides match TRBD2. The CDR3 spans 14 residues. V lost 5 bases, J lost 5 bases, and 6 bases stayed unmatched. From germline, CDR1 is WNHNN and CDR2 SYGVQD (reference sequence). The CDR3 DNA sequence: TGCGCCAGCAGTATGGCGGGAGCCCACAATGAGCAGTTCTTC. Protein sequence: CASSMAGAHNEQFF.

This clone appeared once. The gene calls are TRBV10-2 and TRBJ2-7; D may be TRBD2 (6 bases). Germline assignment: CDR1 WSHSY and CDR2 SAAADI. V lost 2 bases, J lost 1 base, and 9 bases lay in between. The CDR3 is made up of 14 amino acids. For the CDR3, the DNA is TGCGCCAGCAGTGAGGGGGACTGGTCCTACGAGCAGTACTTC. The encoded protein is CASSEGDWSYEQYF.

CDR3 in amino acids: CASSIIGGGGNQPQHF. CDR3 nucleotides: TGTGCCAGTAGTATAATCGGCGGGGGTGGCAATCAGCCCCAGCATTTT. The chain uses TRBV19 and TRBJ1-5; D perhaps matches TRBD1 (5 bases). There are 16 residues in the CDR3. Trimming stripped 2 bases from V and 2 bases from J, with 13 bases between. Looked up from germline, CDR1 is LNHDA and CDR2 is SQIVND (reference sequence).

The chain combines TRBV6-1 with TRBJ2-4, with 7 positions matching TRBD1. The V gene end was trimmed by 0 bases and the J gene end by 9 bases; junction bases not matched to a gene: 11. The germline V gene has CDR1 MNHNS and CDR2 SASEGT. This CDR3 contains 16 residues. The CDR3 region has the DNA TGTGCCAGCAGTGAAGCGGGGACAGAACGAGGAGGCATTCAGTACTTC. This gives the protein CASSEAGTERGGIQYF.

The chain's CDR3 is CASSISAGGPSQPQHF. The CDR3 DNA reads as TGTGCCAGTAGTATTTCGGCAGGCGGGCCTAGTCAGCCCCAGCATTTT. The V gene is TRBV19, the J gene TRBJ1-5, with no clear D. With 3 bases removed from V and 6 bases from J, the gap between germline ends came to 18 bases. There are 16 residues in the CDR3. The germline CDR1 and CDR2 sequences are LNHDA and SQIVND (reference sequence).

This clone showed up just a few times. DNA of the CDR3: TGTGCCAGCAGCCAAGCCCCTCCGGGACTAGCGGGGGGGCCAGGCAATGAGCAGTTCTTC. This codes for CASSQAPPGLAGGPGNEQFF. The chain joins TRBV14 to TRBJ2-1; TRBD2 matches at 16 bases. The germline CDR1 and CDR2 sequences are SGHDN and FVKESK. Unmatched junction bases numbered 12, after V lost 1 base and J lost 6 bases. CDR3 size: 20 residues.

The CDR3 sequence: CASSDTSGGLTDTQYF. CDR3 DNA: TGTGCCAGCAGCGACACTAGCGGGGGGCTCACAGATACGCAGTATTTT. V gene TRBV5-4 combines with J gene TRBJ2-3; TRBD2 aligns across 12 bases. The CDR3 contains 16 residues. Germline V gives CDR1 SGHNT, CDR2 YYREEE (reference sequence). V lost 4 bases and J lost 2; bases outside the gene matches: 5.

The V and J genes are TRBV4-3 and TRBJ1-2, with D unresolved. Trimming removed 0 bases at V and 4 bases at J, with 15 bases between. The CDR3 extends over 16 amino acids. Germline-derived CDR1 and CDR2 are LGHNA and YSLEER. CDR3 sequence reads: CASSQDRGAHPYGYTF. CDR3 nucleotides: TGCGCCAGCAGCCAAGATCGGGGAGCCCATCCCTATGGCTACACCTTC.

This sequence joins TRBV30 and TRBJ1-2; D ambiguous. Germline V gene sequence: CDR1 GTSNPN, CDR2 SVGIG (reference sequence). The V gene lost 7 bases and the J gene lost 6 bases, with 15 bases spanning the gap. This CDR3 spans 12 amino acids. In DNA form, the CDR3 reads TGTGCCTTCTGGGCAGGACTCGATGGCTACACCTTC. Translated, it gives CAFWAGLDGYTF.

The V call is TRBV12-5, the J call TRBJ2-3; the D gene is possibly TRBD1 (6 bases). Trimming pared 2 bases from V and 3 bases from J, leaving 9 bases between. The CDR3 has 14 residues. Germline CDR1 and CDR2: LGHNT and FRNRAP. CDR3 residues: CASGLRTETDTQYF. CDR3 DNA: TGTGCTAGTGGTTTGCGGACAGAGACAGATACGCAGTATTTT.

The chain couples TRBV30 to TRBJ2-2; 10 bases agree with TRBD2. Trimming at V came to 3 bases and at J to 5 bases, leaving 0 bases not matched to a gene. The CDR3 runs to 13 residues. The germline CDR1 and CDR2 sequences are GTSNPN and SVGIG (reference sequence). The CDR3 DNA sequence: TGTGCCTGGAGACTAGCGGGGACCGGGGAGCTGTTTTTT. This translates into CAWRLAGTGELFF. The whole variable domain, remainder taken from reference TRBV30 and TRBJ2-2, is SQTIHQWPATLVQPVGSPLSLECTVEGTSNPNLYWYRQAAGRGLQLLFYSVGIGQISSEVPQNLSASRPQDRQFILSSKKLLLSDSGFYLCAWRLAGTGELFFGEGSRLTVL.

This clone was observed once. The gene calls are TRBV19 and TRBJ2-1; TRBD2 matches at 9 bases. Germline V gene data show CDR1 as LNHDA and CDR2 as SQIVND (reference sequence). CDR3 length: 14 amino acids. J gave up 6 bases and V 7 bases, and 7 bases lay outside the gene matches. The CDR3 loop is CASKLNSGGNEQFF. DNA for the CDR3: TGTGCCAGTAAGCTAAATAGCGGGGGCAATGAGCAGTTCTTC.

V usage is TRBV5-8 and J usage is TRBJ1-1; D perhaps matches TRBD1 (6 bases). The CDR3 spans 14 residues. V was pared by 2 bases and J by 1 base, with 9 bases between. Germline V CDR1 and CDR2: SGHTS, YDEGEE. The CDR3 DNA reads as TGTGCCAGCAGCTTTTCAGGGGCGAACACTGAAGCTTTCTTT. This encodes CASSFSGANTEAFF.

The rearrangement uses TRBV4-2 and TRBJ2-1, with TRBD2 matching over 14 bases. The V segment lost 2 bases and the J segment 0 bases; nucleotides outside the gene matches: 6. Germline values: CDR1 LGHNA, CDR2 YNFKEQ. The CDR3 spans 19 residues. The CDR3 DNA is TGTGCCAGCAGCCAACCCGGGACTAGCGGGGGAGGCTCCTACAATGAGCAGTTCTTC. Protein product: CASSQPGTSGGGSYNEQFF.

The chain is built from TRBV11-3 and TRBJ2-6; 8 bases match TRBD1. Germline CDR1 SGHNT, CDR2 YENEEA. Trimming took 5 bases from V and 0 from J; bases not matched to a gene: 6. The CDR3 extends over 17 amino acids. This CDR3 reads CASSRRQGNSGANVLTF. Here the CDR3 DNA reads TGTGCCAGCAGCCGACGACAGGGGAACTCTGGGGCCAACGTCCTGACTTTC.

CDR3 protein: CASSDPYLAGALAETQYF. The DNA for the CDR3 is TGTGCCAGCAGCGACCCATATCTAGCGGGGGCCCTGGCAGAGACCCAGTACTTC. The rearrangement links TRBV5-4 to TRBJ2-5; 10 bases fit TRBD2. V trimming: 4 bases; J trimming: 4 bases; junction bases outside the gene matches: 16. The CDR3 length is 18 residues. Per the germline V gene, CDR1 is SGHNT and CDR2 is YYREEE (reference sequence).

This clone has just a few counts. One junction end does not reproduce the germline sequence, and a read error may be involved. The CDR3 DNA is TGCAGCGTTGGAATCGGTGGCGGGAGCACTGATACGCAGTATTTT. It codes for CSVGIGGGSTDTQYF. The genes are TRBV29-1 and TRBJ2-3; TRBD2 aligns across 7 bases. This CDR3 comprises 15 residues. CDR1 and CDR2 from the germline V gene are SQVTM and ANQGSEA.

The chain uses TRBV19 and TRBJ1-4, with D unclear. Looked up from germline, CDR1 is LNHDA and CDR2 is SQIVND (reference sequence). The CDR3 is 16 residues long. The V and J ends lost 2 bases and 0 bases respectively, with 10 bases between them. As DNA, the CDR3 is TGTGCCAGTAGTATATACAGCTTTGCAACTAATGAAAAACTGTTTTTT. Translated: CASSIYSFATNEKLFF.

The chain has TRBV5-1 and TRBJ2-1, with TRBD1 as a possible D gene (6 bases). Germline V CDR1 and CDR2: SGHRS, YFSETQ. This CDR3 contains 14 residues. V was pared by 2 bases and J by 6 bases, with 12 bases between. The CDR3 loop is CASSLTRGGNEQFF. CDR3 DNA: TGCGCCAGCAGCTTAACTAGAGGGGGCAATGAGCAGTTCTTC.

The chain links TRBV15 to TRBJ1-4; D gene ambiguous. This CDR3 region has 13 residues. Germline V gives CDR1 LNHNV, CDR2 YYDKDF (reference sequence). V dropped 1 base and J dropped 7 bases, with 7 bases sitting between them. Here the CDR3 reads CATSRVGSEKLFF. The CDR3 DNA reads as TGTGCCACCAGCAGAGTGGGGAGTGAAAAACTGTTTTTT.

The chain is built from TRBV10-3 and TRBJ1-2, with no clear D. The CDR3 length is 14 residues. Trimming removed 1 base from V and 3 bases from J, with 9 bases in between. In germline, CDR1 is ENHRY, CDR2 SYGVKD. CDR3 in amino acids: CAISELEADYGYTF. CDR3 in DNA: TGTGCCATCAGTGAGTTGGAGGCAGACTATGGCTACACCTTC.

V and J are TRBV5-6 and TRBJ2-1, with D maybe TRBD2 (6 bases). The V gene's germline CDR1 is SGHDT and CDR2 YYEEEE. V was pared by 0 bases and J by 7 bases, with 8 bases between. This CDR3 is built from 13 residues. The CDR3 loop is CASSLASANEQFF. The CDR3 bases are TGTGCCAGCAGCTTGGCTAGCGCAAATGAGCAGTTCTTC.